These 19 T cell receptor beta chains share one sample of origin, sequenced in a study of cytomegalovirus exposure and HLA in healthy donors. PCR used 60 Vbeta primers and 13 Jbeta primers. Sequencing was performed with immunoSEQ multiplex PCR; in TCRdb, only in-frame clones are kept and a portion is missing. This sample has 180,000 or so clones, with roughly 90% found just once. The sample consisted of PBMCs. These receptors were taken from a woman under 40 in good health and CMV-seronegative.

V usage is TRBV5-6 and J usage is TRBJ2-7, with 7 bases that match TRBD2. This CDR3 is 15 amino acids long. Per germline, CDR1 SGHDT and CDR2 YYEEEE. Losses at the gene ends were 4 bases for V and 2 bases for J; bases not matched to a gene: 9. The CDR3 here is CASSDRGGRPYEQYF. The CDR3 nucleotides read TGTGCCAGCAGCGACCGGGGAGGGCGCCCCTACGAGCAGTACTTC. The full variable domain, its missing parts supplied by reference TRBV5-6 and TRBJ2-7, is DAGVTQSPTHLIKTRGQQVTLRCSPKSGHDTVSWYQQALGQGPQFIFQYYEEEERQRGNFPDRFSGHQFPNYSSELNVNALLLGDSALYLCASSDRGGRPYEQYFGPGTRLTVT.

This clone was counted once. V usage is TRBV6-1 and J usage is TRBJ2-7; D is possibly TRBD2 (5 bases). Germline-derived CDR1 and CDR2 are MNHNS and SASEGT. The CDR3 contains 15 residues. V was clipped by 6 bases and J by 2 bases, with 17 bases between them. The CDR3 coding sequence is TGTGCCAGCAGGGGCGGGTCAGGCACGACCTACGAGCAGTACTTC. Translating gives CASRGGSGTTYEQYF.

Points on this clone: One junction end disagrees with the germline gene, perhaps due to a read error. CDR3 nucleotides: TGTTCCAGCAGCTCGACTTCCGCCGAGCAGTACTTC. This sequence encodes CSSSSTSAEQYF. The chain is built from TRBV7-9 and TRBJ2-7, with unresolved D. Germline CDR1 is SEHNR and CDR2 is FQNEAQ (reference sequence). The CDR3 runs 12 residues.

This chain connects TRBV14 to TRBJ1-1; possible D gene TRBD1, 5 bases. The CDR3 loop spans 13 amino acids. Germline V lookup: CDR1 SGHDN, CDR2 FVKESK. Trimming took off 4 bases at V and 6 bases at J, with 12 bases between the two ends. The CDR3 region has the DNA TGTGCCAGCAGCCCTCGGAGCAGGGCTGAAGCTTTCTTT. It yields the protein CASSPRSRAEAFF. The whole variable domain, remainder taken from reference TRBV14 and TRBJ1-1, is EAGVTQFPSHSVIEKGQTVTLRCDPISGHDNLYWYRRVMGKEIKFLLHFVKESKQDESGMPNNRFLAERTGGTYSTLKVQPAELEDSGVYFCASSPRSRAEAFFGQGTRLTVV.

CDR3: CASSLGYRTTRSYEQYF. DNA for the CDR3: TGTGCCAGCAGTTTAGGTTATCGGACAACTCGCTCCTACGAGCAGTACTTC. V usage is TRBV27 and J usage is TRBJ2-7; D is perhaps TRBD1 (5 bases). CDR3 length: 17 residues. Germline lookup yields CDR1 MNHEY and CDR2 SMNVEV (reference sequence). The V and J ends lost 2 bases and 0 bases respectively, with 17 bases between them.

This rearrangement joins TRBV5-4 to TRBJ2-2, with D perhaps matching TRBD1 (6 bases). Trimming left V 4 bases short and J 0 bases short, with 10 bases between. This CDR3 has 15 residues. Germline-derived CDR1 and CDR2 are SGHNT and YYREEE (reference sequence). Written as DNA, the CDR3 is TGTGCCAGCAGCCTGGGGGCAGCGAACACCGGGGAGCTGTTTTTT. It translates to CASSLGAANTGELFF.

V and J are TRBV10-2 and TRBJ2-1, with D possibly matching TRBD2 (5 bases). The CDR3 covers 14 residues. V lost 6 bases, J lost 1 base, and 10 bases lay in between. Germline V gene data show CDR1 as WSHSY and CDR2 as SAAADI. CDR3 nucleotides: TGCGCCAGCAGAAAATCGGGGTCCTACAATGAGCAGTTCTTC. Translating it yields CASRKSGSYNEQFF.

This sequence joins TRBV7-9 and TRBJ2-7; 8 nucleotides match TRBD2. J gave up 4 bases and V 5 bases, and 7 bases lay outside the gene matches. The CDR3 length is 14 residues. CDR1 and CDR2 (germline): SEHNR, FQNEAQ (reference sequence). The CDR3 region has the DNA TGTGCCAGCAGCCCGAGCGGGAGTCCATACGAGCAGTACTTC. Protein product: CASSPSGSPYEQYF.

The rearrangement uses TRBV2 and TRBJ2-6, with D tentatively TRBD1 (5 bases). From germline, CDR1 is SNHLY and CDR2 FYNNEI. The CDR3 contains 15 residues. The germline V and J ends were trimmed by 2 bases and 2 bases, with 7 bases remaining between them. The CDR3 DNA reads TGTGCCAGCAGTGAAAGGGGCGCTGGGGCCAACGTCCTGACTTTC. Its translation is CASSERGAGANVLTF.

CDR3 in amino acids: CASSLRGAGTMNTEAFF. As DNA, the CDR3 is TGTGCCAGCAGCTTACGGGGGGCAGGGACCATGAACACTGAAGCTTTCTTT. The chain links TRBV11-2 to TRBJ1-1, with a tentative D call TRBD1 (6 bases). Germline CDR1 is SGHAT and CDR2 is FQNNGV. This CDR3 contains 17 residues. The V end lost 2 bases, the J end lost 0 bases, and 16 bases lay between the germline ends.

A single count supports this clone. The J gene is TRBJ1-2, the V gene TRBV7-8; D may be TRBD1 (6 bases). The CDR3 spans 12 residues. Trimming removed 8 bases from V and 6 bases from J, with 13 bases in between. Germline loops: CDR1 SGHVS, CDR2 FQNEAQ. The CDR3 loop reads CASWGQGNGYTF. The CDR3 DNA reads TGTGCCAGCTGGGGACAAGGAAATGGCTACACCTTC.

This clone turned up a few times. The genes are TRBV28 and TRBJ1-3; 8 bases are a match to TRBD1. From germline, CDR1 is MDHEN and CDR2 SYDVKM. The CDR3 has 16 amino acids. After removal of 6 bases from V and 3 bases from J, the junction contained 10 bases not matched to a gene. CDR3 coding DNA: TGTGCCAGCAGAACTCCTGGGACAGGTGATGGAAACACCATATATTTT. Protein sequence: CASRTPGTGDGNTIYF.

This sequence joins TRBV28 and TRBJ2-7, with 11 bases fitting TRBD2. Germline trimming cut 7 bases from V and 1 base from J; bases unmatched to any gene: 6. CDR3 size: 15 residues. Germline V CDR1 and CDR2: MDHEN, SYDVKM. The CDR3: CASTRGTSGSYEQYF. CDR3 bases: TGTGCCAGCACCCGCGGGACTAGCGGTTCCTACGAGCAGTACTTC.

This chain connects TRBV9 to TRBJ2-2; TRBD2 is a possible D gene (6 bases). Looked up from germline, CDR1 is SGDLS and CDR2 is YYNGEE. Trimming removed 4 bases from V and 7 bases from J, with 17 bases in between. The CDR3 runs to 15 residues. The CDR3, as DNA: TGTGCCAGCAGCCCCCGGGACTGGATGAACGGGGAGCTGTTTTTT. It specifies CASSPRDWMNGELFF.

This chain connects TRBV20-1 to TRBJ2-3; D is ambiguous. Trimming pared 6 bases from V and 1 base from J, leaving 5 bases between. The CDR3 runs to 11 residues. CDR1 and CDR2 (germline): DFQATT, SNEGSKA (reference sequence). DNA of the CDR3: TGCAGTGCCCGCGGCACAGATACGCAGTATTTT. Its translation: CSARGTDTQYF.

This clone was detected once. CDR3 coding DNA: TGTGCCAGCAGCTTACCCGCAGGGGGCGAGCAGTACTTC. Encoded protein: CASSLPAGGEQYF. The chain carries TRBV5-6 and TRBJ2-7, with TRBD1 identical over 7 bases. Germline CDR1 SGHDT, CDR2 YYEEEE. V lost 2 bases, J lost 6 bases, and 5 bases stayed unmatched. This CDR3 is built from 13 residues.

The V call is TRBV7-2, the J call TRBJ1-2, with D possibly being TRBD1 (6 bases). V gave up 11 bases and J gave up 5 bases, with 21 bases separating them. Germline V gives CDR1 SGHTA, CDR2 FQGNSA. The CDR3 has 14 residues. The CDR3 here is CAVGTRTVPYGYTF. The CDR3 nucleotides read TGTGCCGTAGGGACCCGGACAGTTCCTTATGGCTACACCTTC.

The gene calls are TRBV6-1 and TRBJ2-1; weak D call: TRBD2 (6 bases). Germline V gene sequence: CDR1 MNHNS, CDR2 SASEGT. The CDR3 length is 14 residues. V shed 6 bases and J shed 1 base, with 10 bases lying between them. The CDR3 coding sequence is TGTGCCAGCAGCTTGCGGGGATCCTACAATGAGCAGTTCTTC. This codes for CASSLRGSYNEQFF.

Here the CDR3 reads CASSYAPGLTINGDEQYF. CDR3 nucleotides: TGTGCCAGCAGTTACGCGCCGGGACTAACAATTAACGGGGACGAGCAGTACTTC. The chain has TRBV28 and TRBJ2-7; 7 positions match TRBD2. Germline V gives CDR1 MDHEN, CDR2 SYDVKM. There are 18 residues in the CDR3. V lost 4 bases and J lost 5; bases outside the gene matches: 20. Based on the CDR3 plus reference TRBV28 and TRBJ2-7, the full variable domain is DVKVTQSSRYLVKRTGEKVFLECVQDMDHENMFWYRQDPGLGLRLIYFSYDVKMKEKGDIPEGYSVSREKKERFSLILESASTNQTSMYLCASSYAPGLTINGDEQYFGPGTRLTVT.